The 10 T cell receptor beta chains listed next were all sequenced from one sample in a study of blood T cell repertoires in COVID-19 (dated by TCRdb to the early 2020s). The method behind the library was the immunoSEQ multiplex PCR assay. The source is immuneACCESS, and TCRdb retained only in-frame sequences with V and J called. Part of the clones is not carried over; for the studies checked, unresolved V genes explain less than half of this, and the remainder is unexplained. In this sample the table shows 150,000 to 200,000 clones, more than 65% of which occur a single time. The ten largest account for roughly 15% of the sample. Specimen: PBMCs or T cells enriched from blood (not recorded which). The receptors derive from a man aged 45 to 65 who had recovered from COVID-19.

As concerns this clone: This sample includes further DNA sequences coding for the same CDR3. This sequence joins TRBV3-1 (or the pseudogene TRBV3-2) and TRBJ2-7; D remains ambiguous. Germline values: CDR1 LGHDT, CDR2 YNNKEL (reference sequence). This CDR3 is 13 amino acids long. The V end was cut by 4 bases, the J end by 0 bases, with 7 bases between. The CDR3 protein is CASSLTGSYEQYF. The CDR3 DNA sequence: TGTGCCAGCAGCCTAACGGGCTCCTACGAGCAGTACTTC.

J is TRBJ1-4 and V is TRBV15; TRBD1 might be the D (6 bases). Germline values: CDR1 LNHNV, CDR2 YYDKDF (reference sequence). CDR3 size: 15 residues. Between the trimmed V and J ends, which lost 0 bases and 8 bases, there was a span of 13 bases. The DNA for the CDR3 is TGTGCCACCAGCAGAGATTATTCGAGGGGGGAAAAACTGTTTTTT. This sequence encodes CATSRDYSRGEKLFF.

The chain carries TRBV18 and TRBJ1-5, with 7 bases aligning to TRBD1. V trimming: 6 bases; J trimming: 3 bases; junction bases outside the gene matches: 11. Germline CDR1 reads KGHSH; CDR2 reads LQKENI. This CDR3 contains 16 residues. CDR3: CASSVATGRNNQPQHF. Here the CDR3 DNA reads TGTGCCAGCTCCGTAGCGACAGGGAGAAACAATCAGCCCCAGCATTTT. Full variable domain (remainder filled in from reference TRBV18 and TRBJ1-5): NAGVMQNPRHLVRRRGQEARLRCSPMKGHSHVYWYRQLPEEGLKFMVYLQKENIIDESGMPKERFSAEFPKEGPSILRIQQVVRGDSAAYFCASSVATGRNNQPQHFGDGTRLSIL.

This chain connects TRBV30 to TRBJ1-5, with 10 bases aligning to TRBD1. Trimming took 1 base from V and 6 from J; bases not matched to a gene: 9. CDR1 GTSNPN and CDR2 SVGIG come from the germline V gene (reference sequence). The CDR3 sequence is 16 residues long. This CDR3 reads CAWSGQGAQVGQPQHF. CDR3 DNA: TGTGCCTGGAGTGGACAGGGGGCCCAGGTAGGTCAGCCCCAGCATTTT.

This sequence joins TRBV2 and TRBJ2-1; tentative D call: TRBD1 (5 bases). Germline assignment: CDR1 SNHLY and CDR2 FYNNEI. The CDR3 is 15 amino acids. V dropped 3 bases and J dropped 9 bases, with 18 bases sitting between them. The CDR3 here is CASSEIPDLRGEQFF. CDR3 sequence (DNA): TGTGCCAGCAGTGAGATACCGGACCTTAGGGGTGAGCAGTTCTTC.

This sequence joins TRBV6-5 and TRBJ1-4; D gene uncertain. This CDR3 spans 13 amino acids. Trimming cost V 6 bases and J 7 bases, with 12 bases left between them. Germline assignment: CDR1 MNHEY and CDR2 SVGAGI. CDR3 amino acids: CASRQFSREKLFF. The CDR3 nucleotides read TGTGCCAGCAGACAGTTTTCCCGTGAAAAACTGTTTTTT.

V is TRBV5-6 and J is TRBJ1-2; the D gene is possibly TRBD1 (5 bases). With 5 bases removed from V and 3 bases from J, the gap between germline ends came to 14 bases. Germline V gives CDR1 SGHDT, CDR2 YYEEEE. The CDR3 spans 14 residues. The CDR3 loop reads CASREGTVYYGYTF. CDR3 DNA: TGTGCCAGCAGGGAGGGGACGGTTTACTATGGCTACACCTTC.

The chain combines TRBV7-9 with TRBJ1-2; D unclear. The germline V gene encodes CDR1 SEHNR and CDR2 FQNEAQ (reference sequence). With 2 bases removed from V and 3 bases from J, the gap between germline ends came to 13 bases. The CDR3 runs to 15 residues. The CDR3 protein is CASSLLGEGDYGYTF. CDR3 in DNA: TGTGCCAGCAGCTTACTCGGGGAAGGTGACTATGGCTACACCTTC.

This chain links TRBV19 with TRBJ1-2, with D tentatively TRBD1 (6 bases). The CDR3 extends over 14 amino acids. Germline V gene data show CDR1 as LNHDA and CDR2 as SQIVND (reference sequence). Trimming removed 4 bases at V and 6 bases at J, with 15 bases between. This CDR3 is CASSTSGATNGYTF. The CDR3 nucleotides are TGTGCCAGTAGTACTTCAGGGGCGACCAATGGCTACACCTTC.

The chain recombines TRBV19 with TRBJ1-2, with TRBD1 matching 9 bases. The CDR3 length is 15 residues. Germline V CDR1 and CDR2: LNHDA, SQIVND (reference sequence). V lost 6 bases and J lost 4; bases outside the gene matches: 9. DNA of the CDR3: TGTGCCAGTAGAGCACAGGGGGCGCCTATCTATGGCTACACCTTC. The encoded protein is CASRAQGAPIYGYTF.